These 29 T cell receptor beta chains were all obtained from the same sample, sequenced in a study of CD8 T cells in Susac syndrome. After extraction with the RNeasy kit, about 0.5 to 1 ug of the RNA was reverse transcribed using random hexamers. From the immunoSEQ multiplex PCR reads, TCRdb called clonotypes with MiXCR, one entry per CDR3 protein. Of some 140,000 distinct CDR3 sequences in the sample, around 91% were seen once. The specimen was CD8+ T cells from PBMCs. The receptor set was obtained from a human donor with multiple sclerosis.

The chain carries TRBV30 and TRBJ1-5; D may be TRBD1 (5 bases). The CDR3 runs 14 residues. V shed 2 bases and J shed 5 bases, with 13 bases lying between them. Germline CDR1 and CDR2: GTSNPN and SVGIG (reference sequence). The CDR3 region is CAWSIGREDQPQHF. CDR3 in DNA: TGTGCCTGGAGTATTGGCAGGGAGGATCAGCCCCAGCATTTT.

The rearrangement links TRBV30 to TRBJ2-4, with 10 positions matching TRBD1. The V segment lost 4 bases and the J segment 4 bases; nucleotides outside the gene matches: 1. From germline, CDR1 is GTSNPN and CDR2 SVGIG (reference sequence). This CDR3 region has 13 residues. The DNA for the CDR3 is TGTGCCTGGAAGGGACAGGGGAAAAACATTCAGTACTTC. This encodes CAWKGQGKNIQYF.

The V call is TRBV29-1, the J call TRBJ2-7; D perhaps matches TRBD1 (5 bases). The V end was cut by 2 bases, the J end by 0 bases, with 11 bases between. This CDR3 comprises 14 residues. Germline V gives CDR1 SQVTM, CDR2 ANQGSEA. The CDR3 sequence: CSVETGVLSYEQYF. As DNA, the CDR3 is TGCAGCGTTGAAACAGGCGTCCTCTCCTACGAGCAGTACTTC.

The rearrangement joins TRBV10-3 to TRBJ2-3; 8 positions match TRBD2. CDR1 is ENHRY, CDR2 SYGVKD, per germline. The CDR3 runs 14 residues. V lost 11 bases to trimming and J lost 2 bases; unmatched junction nucleotides: 9. CDR3 in amino acids: CASTSSGVTDTQYF. The CDR3, as DNA: TGTGCCTCGACGAGTAGCGGGGTCACAGATACGCAGTATTTT.

The chain has TRBV13 and TRBJ2-7; 9 bases are a match to TRBD1. The CDR3 totals 15 residues. With V trimmed by 7 bases and J by 4 bases, 11 bases remained unmatched. Looked up from germline, CDR1 is PRHDT and CDR2 is FYEKMQ (reference sequence). The CDR3 sequence is CASTSGTGIPYEQYF. The CDR3 coding sequence is TGTGCCAGCACCTCCGGGACAGGGATACCTTACGAGCAGTACTTC.

The chain is built from TRBV12-3 or TRBV12-4 and TRBJ1-2; a weak D match, TRBD1 (6 bases). V was trimmed by 4 bases and J by 8 bases, leaving 11 bases between them. The CDR3 runs to 12 residues. The CDR3 bases are TGTGCCAGCAGTTCCTACAGGGACGGCTACACCTTC. This codes for CASSSYRDGYTF.

This chain joins TRBV20-1 and TRBJ2-2; D is perhaps TRBD1 or TRBD2 (5 bases each). This CDR3 is built from 17 residues. V was clipped by 0 bases and J by 4 bases, with 18 bases between them. Germline V gives CDR1 DFQATT, CDR2 SNEGSKA (reference sequence). The CDR3 region is CSARDGDAGRLTGELFF. The CDR3 DNA sequence: TGCAGTGCTAGAGATGGGGACGCGGGCAGACTCACCGGGGAGCTGTTTTTT.

This chain links TRBV11-2 with TRBJ2-7, with 7 bases aligning to TRBD2. CDR1 and CDR2 from the germline V gene are SGHAT and FQNNGV. The CDR3 totals 16 residues. V gave up 1 base and J gave up 5 bases; unmatched junction bases: 11. The CDR3 DNA sequence: TGTGCCAGCAGCTTAGCAGGTGGGAGGGCCGCGGACGAGCAGTACTTC. It translates to CASSLAGGRAADEQYF.

The chain employs TRBV6-1 and TRBJ2-7; no firm D call. The CDR3 is made up of 14 amino acids. Looked up from germline, CDR1 is MNHNS and CDR2 is SASEGT. V shed 5 bases and J shed 3 bases, with 14 bases lying between them. This CDR3 is CASSPGSNSYEQYF. DNA of the CDR3: TGTGCCAGCAGTCCCGGAAGTAATAGCTACGAGCAGTACTTC.

This clonotype was detected only once. The chain has TRBV6-2 or TRBV6-3 and TRBJ1-1; 10 nucleotides align to TRBD1. CDR1 MNHEY and CDR2 SVGEGT come from the germline V gene. V trimming: 6 bases; J trimming: 4 bases; junction bases outside the gene matches: 5. This CDR3 contains 14 residues. CDR3 in amino acids: CASRDRGATTEAFF. As DNA, the CDR3 is TGTGCCAGCAGGGACAGGGGGGCGACCACTGAAGCTTTCTTT.

The rearrangement links TRBV12-5 to TRBJ2-3; tentatively, D is TRBD1 (6 bases). The CDR3 length is 15 residues. Trimming removed 5 bases from V and 4 bases from J, with 16 bases in between. Germline values: CDR1 LGHNT, CDR2 FRNRAP. The CDR3 loop is CASGPDRNGADTQYF. CDR3 bases: TGTGCTAGTGGTCCCGACAGGAACGGCGCAGATACGCAGTATTTT.

The chain uses TRBV5-1 and TRBJ2-7; perhaps TRBD2 as D (6 bases). Germline loops: CDR1 SGHRS, CDR2 YFSETQ. V shed 4 bases and J shed 3 bases, with 23 bases lying between them. The CDR3 runs 17 residues. This CDR3 reads CASSTGWSAGRNYEQYF. The DNA of the CDR3 is TGCGCCAGCAGCACTGGTTGGAGTGCGGGGAGGAACTACGAGCAGTACTTC.

The chain carries TRBV29-1 and TRBJ1-2; D may be TRBD1 (6 bases). Germline V lookup: CDR1 SQVTM, CDR2 ANQGSEA. CDR3 length: 13 amino acids. The V and J ends lost 0 bases and 7 bases respectively, with 12 bases between them. CDR3 DNA sequence: TGCAGCGTTGAAGATGCGACAGGATTTGGCTACACCTTC. This translates into CSVEDATGFGYTF.

This clonotype showed up just once. V and J are TRBV28 and TRBJ2-7; D is possibly TRBD1 (5 bases). This CDR3 comprises 15 residues. The V and J ends lost 3 bases and 3 bases respectively, with 15 bases between them. CDR1 and CDR2 (germline): MDHEN, SYDVKM. The CDR3 loop is CASSFRGTRDYEQYF. In nucleotides, the CDR3 is TGTGCCAGCAGTTTTAGGGGCACCAGGGACTACGAGCAGTACTTC.

The chain links TRBV29-1 to TRBJ1-1; 9 nucleotides align to TRBD1. Germline trimming cut 7 bases from V and 5 bases from J; bases unmatched to any gene: 8. This CDR3 is built from 13 residues. Germline V gene lookup returns CDR1 SQVTM and CDR2 ANQGSEA. In DNA, the CDR3 is TGCAGCGCTAAGGACAGGGGTCTGACTGAAGCTTTCTTT. Protein product: CSAKDRGLTEAFF.

The V and J genes are TRBV11-2 and TRBJ2-3; D not resolved. Germline CDR1 reads SGHAT; CDR2 reads FQNNGV. The CDR3 runs to 14 residues. V dropped 8 bases and J dropped 3 bases, with 15 bases sitting between them. The CDR3 nucleotides read TGTGCCAGCGAGCGACGCCTTGTGACAGATACGCAGTATTTT. This sequence encodes CASERRLVTDTQYF.

The chain has TRBV6-5 and TRBJ2-5; D gene uncertain. Germline assignment: CDR1 MNHEY and CDR2 SVGAGI. The ends were cut back, 1 base at V and 5 bases at J, with 11 bases in the middle. The CDR3 is 14 residues long. Written as DNA, the CDR3 is TGTGCCAGCAGTTACTGGACCCACGGCGAGACCCAGTACTTC. Protein: CASSYWTHGETQYF.

This chain uses TRBV28 with TRBJ1-4, with no clear D. Germline V lookup: CDR1 MDHEN, CDR2 SYDVKM. The CDR3 is 17 residues long. V lost 2 bases and J 6 bases, leaving 19 bases between the germline ends. The CDR3 loop is CASSLVPQHVSDEKLFF. In DNA, the CDR3 is TGTGCCAGCAGTTTAGTGCCCCAACACGTCTCAGATGAAAAACTGTTTTTT.

The chain has TRBV7-8 and TRBJ1-1, with D unresolved. The CDR3 has 15 amino acids. Germline loops: CDR1 SGHVS, CDR2 FQNEAQ. V was clipped by 1 base and J by 5 bases, with 14 bases between them. The CDR3 DNA sequence: TGTGCCAGCAGCTTAGACGATTTTGGAGGAACTGAAGCTTTCTTT. Its protein is CASSLDDFGGTEAFF. Full variable domain (rest looked up from reference TRBV7-8 and TRBJ1-1): GAGVSQSPRYKVAKRGQDVALRCDPISGHVSLFWYQQALGQGPEFLTYFQNEAQLDKSGLPSDRFFAERPEGSVSTLKIQRTQQEDSAVYLCASSLDDFGGTEAFFGQGTRLTVV.

The chain employs TRBV27 and TRBJ2-1; 12 nucleotides match TRBD2. This CDR3 has 14 residues. The J segment lost 10 bases and the V segment lost 5 bases, leaving 6 bases of the junction unmatched. Germline CDR1 MNHEY, CDR2 SMNVEV (reference sequence). The CDR3 coding sequence is TGTGCCAGCAGTCCCCTAGCGGGAGGGCCCGAGCAGTTCTTC. This codes for CASSPLAGGPEQFF.

The chain couples TRBV20-1 to TRBJ2-7; TRBD2 might be the D (6 bases). V was clipped by 0 bases and J by 4 bases, with 16 bases between them. This CDR3 has 15 residues. In germline, CDR1 is DFQATT, CDR2 SNEGSKA (reference sequence). CDR3 in amino acids: CSARDRLAEGYEQYF. The DNA for the CDR3 is TGCAGTGCTAGAGATCGGTTGGCGGAGGGATACGAGCAGTACTTC.

This sequence joins TRBV20-1 and TRBJ2-2, with D hard to call. The germline V gene encodes CDR1 DFQATT and CDR2 SNEGSKA (reference sequence). V lost 4 bases and J lost 4, with 13 bases in between. The CDR3 sequence is 14 residues long. DNA for the CDR3: TGCAGTGCTACCGGGCCGTTCACCACCGGGGAGCTGTTTTTT. Its translation: CSATGPFTTGELFF.

V and J are TRBV7-2 and TRBJ1-2; TRBD1 matches at 8 bases. J gave up 3 bases and V 6 bases, and 6 bases lay outside the gene matches. CDR1 is SGHTA and CDR2 is FQGNSA in the germline V gene. The CDR3 is 14 amino acids. In DNA form, the CDR3 reads TGTGCCAGCAGACCGGACAGGGTTGACTATGGCTACACCTTC. Translated, it gives CASRPDRVDYGYTF.

The chain combines TRBV7-9 with TRBJ1-2, with no clear D. The CDR3 loop spans 12 amino acids. CDR1 SEHNR and CDR2 FQNEAQ come from the germline V gene (reference sequence). The V gene lost 1 base and the J gene lost 6 bases, with 6 bases spanning the gap. CDR3 DNA: TGTGCCAGCAGCTTAGGAACAGATGGCTACACCTTC. Translating it yields CASSLGTDGYTF. Filled out from reference TRBV7-9 and TRBJ1-2, the complete variable domain reads DTGVSQNPRHKITKRGQNVTFRCDPISEHNRLYWYRQTLGQGPEFLTYFQNEAQLEKSRLLSDRFSAERPKGSFSTLEIQRTEQGDSAMYLCASSLGTDGYTFGSGTRLTVV.

The V call is TRBV29-1, the J call TRBJ1-1; D remains unclear. V lost 3 bases and J lost 0, with 5 bases in between. This CDR3 has 12 residues. Germline V CDR1 and CDR2: SQVTM, ANQGSEA. CDR3 amino acids: CSVENLNTEAFF. CDR3 DNA: TGCAGCGTTGAGAATCTGAACACTGAAGCTTTCTTT.

J is TRBJ2-7 and V is TRBV27; D remains unclear. The CDR3 is 13 residues long. Germline values: CDR1 MNHEY, CDR2 SMNVEV (reference sequence). The ends were cut back, 5 bases at V and 4 bases at J, with 12 bases in the middle. Here the CDR3 reads CASSTLLQYEQYF. The CDR3 DNA reads TGTGCCAGCAGTACCCTTCTACAATACGAGCAGTACTTC.

The gene calls are TRBV7-9 and TRBJ1-1, with D tentatively TRBD1 (6 bases). V dropped 6 bases and J dropped 0 bases, with 11 bases sitting between them. Germline V gene data show CDR1 as SEHNR and CDR2 as FQNEAQ (reference sequence). The CDR3 extends over 14 amino acids. Written as DNA, the CDR3 is TGTGCCAGCAGACCTCGGACAGTGAACACTGAAGCTTTCTTT. Protein sequence: CASRPRTVNTEAFF. Full variable domain (remainder filled in from reference TRBV7-9 and TRBJ1-1): DTGVSQNPRHKITKRGQNVTFRCDPISEHNRLYWYRQTLGQGPEFLTYFQNEAQLEKSRLLSDRFSAERPKGSFSTLEIQRTEQGDSAMYLCASRPRTVNTEAFFGQGTRLTVV.

The CDR3 region is CASRAAASYTEAFF. In nucleotides, the CDR3 is TGTGCCAGCAGGGCGGCGGCGTCATACACTGAAGCTTTCTTT. V and J are TRBV7-2 and TRBJ1-1; no firm D call. CDR3 length: 14 amino acids. Per the germline V gene, CDR1 is SGHTA and CDR2 is FQGNSA. Trimming removed 6 bases at V and 3 bases at J, with 14 bases between.

The chain couples TRBV7-9 to TRBJ2-7; D gene unclear. V lost 0 bases to trimming and J lost 3 bases, with 6 bases between them. This CDR3 has 13 residues. Germline V CDR1 and CDR2: SEHNR, FQNEAQ (reference sequence). In nucleotides, the CDR3 is TGTGCCAGCAGCTTAGCCCCCAACTACGAGCAGTACTTC. It specifies CASSLAPNYEQYF.